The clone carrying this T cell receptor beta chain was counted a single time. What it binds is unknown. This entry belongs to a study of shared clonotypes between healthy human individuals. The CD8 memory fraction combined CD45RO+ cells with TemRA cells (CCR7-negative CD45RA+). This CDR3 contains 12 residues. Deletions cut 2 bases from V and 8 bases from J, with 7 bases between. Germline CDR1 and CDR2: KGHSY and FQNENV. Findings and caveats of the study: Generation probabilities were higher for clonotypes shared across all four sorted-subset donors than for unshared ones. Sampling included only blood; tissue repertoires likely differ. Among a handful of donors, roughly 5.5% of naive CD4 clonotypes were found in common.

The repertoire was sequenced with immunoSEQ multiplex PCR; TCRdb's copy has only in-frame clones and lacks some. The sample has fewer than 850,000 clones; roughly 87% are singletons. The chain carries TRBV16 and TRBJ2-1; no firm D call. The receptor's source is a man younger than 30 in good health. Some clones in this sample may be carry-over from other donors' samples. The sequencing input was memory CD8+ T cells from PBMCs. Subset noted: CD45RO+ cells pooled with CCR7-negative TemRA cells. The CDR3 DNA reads TGTGCCAGCAGCCAAGGGTGGGATGAGCAGTTCTTC. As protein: CASSQGWDEQFF.